This paragraph reports one T cell receptor beta chain. This CDR3 spans 16 amino acids. Germline V gene data show CDR1 as SGDLS and CDR2 as YYNGEE. V lost 0 bases to trimming and J lost 5 bases; unmatched junction nucleotides: 10. TCRdb's copy holds only in-frame clones and misses some; the assay was immunoSEQ multiplex PCR. The sample carries 10,000 to 15,000 clones, about 90% recorded once. The sample comes from a study of lymphopenia after photon versus proton radiotherapy. Sequenced material: peripheral blood, taken from a patient treated with proton-based radiotherapy. The rearrangement uses TRBV9 and TRBJ2-5; 7 bases map to TRBD2. This TCR derives from a man in his fifties or sixties with pancreatic cancer. As DNA, the CDR3 is TGTGCCAGCAGCGTAGGGAGCGGGGTAGTTGTTGAGACCCAGTACTTC. Translating it yields CASSVGSGVVVETQYF. Full variable domain (rest looked up from reference TRBV9 and TRBJ2-5): DSGVTQTPKHLITATGQRVTLRCSPRSGDLSVYWYQQSLDQGLQFLIQYYNGEERAKGNILERFSAQQFPDLHSELNLSSLELGDSALYFCASSVGSGVVVETQYFGPGTRLLVL.